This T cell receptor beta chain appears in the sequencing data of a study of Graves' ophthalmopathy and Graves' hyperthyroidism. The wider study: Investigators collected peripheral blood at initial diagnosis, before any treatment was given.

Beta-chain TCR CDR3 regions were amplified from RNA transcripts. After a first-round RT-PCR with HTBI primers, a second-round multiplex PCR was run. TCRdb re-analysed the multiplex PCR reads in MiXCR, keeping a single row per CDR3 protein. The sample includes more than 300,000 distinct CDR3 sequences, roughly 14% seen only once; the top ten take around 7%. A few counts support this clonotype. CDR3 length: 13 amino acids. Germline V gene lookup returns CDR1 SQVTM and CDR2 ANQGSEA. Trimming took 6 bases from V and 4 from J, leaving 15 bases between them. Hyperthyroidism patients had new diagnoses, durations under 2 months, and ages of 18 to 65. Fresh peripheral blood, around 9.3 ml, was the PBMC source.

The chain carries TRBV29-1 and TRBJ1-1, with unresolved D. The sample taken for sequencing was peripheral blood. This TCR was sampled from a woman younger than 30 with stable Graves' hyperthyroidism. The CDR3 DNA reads TGCAGCGTCCAAGCTGGAGGGAGCACTGAAGCTTTCTTT. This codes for CSVQAGGSTEAFF. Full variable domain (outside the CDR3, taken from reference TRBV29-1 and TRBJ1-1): SAVISQKPSRDICQRGTSLTIQCQVDSQVTMMFWYRQQPGQSLTLIATANQGSEATYESGFVIDKFPISRPNLTFSTLTVSNMSPEDSSIYLCSVQAGGSTEAFFGQGTRLTVV.